Below are 17 T cell receptor beta chains sequenced from a single sample in a study of graft-versus-host responses after intestinal transplantation. Repertoires were generated with immunoSEQ multiplex PCR, while TCRdb's copy carries only in-frame clones and drops some. The sample records 98,000 or so clones, about 90% being singletons. These TCRs' antigens remain unknown. The input for sequencing was unstimulated CD4+ T cells sorted from spleen or lymph node cells, taken before intestinal transplant. The receptors were sampled from a human donor who received an intestinal transplant.

The V call is TRBV7-9, the J call TRBJ2-5; tentatively, D is TRBD2 (5 bases). The CDR3 has 15 residues. V was clipped by 3 bases and J by 5 bases, with 16 bases between them. Germline values: CDR1 SEHNR, CDR2 FQNEAQ (reference sequence). Written as DNA, the CDR3 is TGTGCCAGCAGCTTGGCGGGCCACCTGCTGGAGACCCAGTACTTC. Translation: CASSLAGHLLETQYF.

The chain employs TRBV2 and TRBJ1-6; the D is unclear. The CDR3 totals 16 residues. Germline CDR1 and CDR2: SNHLY and FYNNEI. V was cut by 4 bases and J by 0 bases, with 10 bases left in between. The CDR3 DNA follows: TGTGCCAGCAGTGTAGCGGCGAGCTCCTATAATTCACCCCTCCACTTT. Its protein is CASSVAASSYNSPLHF.

The gene calls are TRBV7-2 and TRBJ1-4; D is possibly TRBD1 (6 bases). V dropped 0 bases and J dropped 5 bases, with 22 bases sitting between them. The CDR3 is made up of 19 amino acids. CDR1 SGHTA and CDR2 FQGNSA come from the germline V gene. The chain's CDR3 is CASSLAPGYRARRNEKLFF. DNA for the CDR3: TGTGCCAGCAGCTTAGCGCCGGGATACAGGGCACGGAGAAATGAAAAACTGTTTTTT.

V is TRBV6-5 and J is TRBJ1-1; D is unclear. Germline lookup yields CDR1 MNHEY and CDR2 SVGAGI. CDR3 length equals 14 residues. V lost 8 bases and J lost 7, with 20 bases in between. Here the CDR3 DNA reads TGTGCCAGCTGTCCCGAGGCGCGGGCCGATGAAGCTTTCTTT. Its protein product is CASCPEARADEAFF.

The chain combines TRBV14 with TRBJ2-7, with TRBD2 identical over 7 bases. Germline CDR1 and CDR2: SGHDN and FVKESK. With V trimmed by 4 bases and J by 6 bases, 6 bases remained unmatched. The CDR3 has 13 residues. In nucleotides, the CDR3 is TGTGCCAGCAGCCCGTTCAGGGAGGGCGAGCAGTACTTC. This sequence encodes CASSPFREGEQYF.

The chain joins TRBV11-1 to TRBJ2-1; D is unresolved. The CDR3 totals 17 residues. CDR1 and CDR2 (germline): SGHAT, FQDESV (reference sequence). V was cut by 5 bases and J by 0 bases, with 17 bases left in between. Written as DNA, the CDR3 is TGTGCCAGCAGCACACTCCCAGCTGGCAGCTCCTACAATGAGCAGTTCTTC. Protein: CASSTLPAGSSYNEQFF.

This clone showed up just a few times. J is TRBJ2-2 and V is TRBV5-4, with 9 bases that match TRBD1. Germline trimming cut 4 bases from V and 6 bases from J; bases unmatched to any gene: 7. The germline gives CDR1 SGHNT, CDR2 YYREEE (reference sequence). The CDR3 covers 15 residues. The chain's CDR3 is CASSQIRQGAGELFF. CDR3 DNA sequence: TGTGCCAGCAGCCAAATCAGACAGGGGGCCGGGGAGCTGTTTTTT.

This chain uses TRBV18 with TRBJ1-5, with 9 bases lining up with TRBD1. The length of the CDR3 is 15 residues. J gave up 3 bases and V 3 bases, and 3 bases lay outside the gene matches. The germline V gene encodes CDR1 KGHSH and CDR2 LQKENI. Here the CDR3 DNA reads TGTGCCAGCTCACCCAGGACAGGGGACAATCAGCCCCAGCATTTT. Translation: CASSPRTGDNQPQHF.

The rearrangement links TRBV5-4 to TRBJ2-2; 7 positions match TRBD1. With 3 bases clipped from V and 1 base from J, the junction kept 9 bases outside the gene matches. This CDR3 is 17 amino acids long. Germline-derived CDR1 and CDR2 are SGHNT and YYREEE (reference sequence). The CDR3 is CASSSRIRTGNTGELFF. DNA of the CDR3: TGTGCCAGCAGCTCCCGCATCCGGACAGGGAACACCGGGGAGCTGTTTTTT.

This clone has just one count. J is TRBJ2-2 and V is TRBV7-6; unclear D gene. Germline assignment: CDR1 SGHVS and CDR2 FNYEAQ. Trimming removed 4 bases from V and 2 bases from J, with 11 bases in between. This CDR3 region has 15 residues. The CDR3, as DNA: TGTGCCAGCAGCTCCGGGTCGGCTAACACCGGGGAGCTGTTTTTT. Encoded protein: CASSSGSANTGELFF.

This clone appeared a single time. This chain links TRBV6-6 with TRBJ1-2; the D gene is possibly TRBD1 (5 bases). V lost 2 bases to trimming and J lost 2 bases, with 12 bases between them. This CDR3 has 15 residues. CDR1 and CDR2 from the germline V gene are MNHNY and SVGAGI (reference sequence). The DNA for the CDR3 is TGTGCCAGCAGTTACCTTCACCGGGGGAACTATGGCTACACCTTC. Amino acids: CASSYLHRGNYGYTF.

The chain carries TRBV5-1 and TRBJ2-3, with a weak D call TRBD2 (5 bases). The length of the CDR3 is 14 residues. Trimming took 1 base from V and 4 from J, leaving 10 bases between them. Germline-derived CDR1 and CDR2 are SGHRS and YFSETQ. CDR3 amino acids: CASSLSTGADTQYF. The DNA for the CDR3 is TGCGCCAGCAGCTTGTCGACCGGGGCAGATACGCAGTATTTT.

In nucleotides, the CDR3 is TGTGCCAGCAGCAAAGGGTCGGCGAGAAACTATGGCTACACCTTC. The encoded protein is CASSKGSARNYGYTF. The chain combines TRBV21-1 with TRBJ1-2. TRBV21-1 is noted as a pseudogene. The CDR3 is 15 amino acids.

This clone was seen once. The chain employs TRBV6-6 and TRBJ2-5; D possibly matches TRBD1 or TRBD2 (5 bases each). This CDR3 is built from 14 residues. Germline lookup yields CDR1 MNHNY and CDR2 SVGAGI (reference sequence). V was clipped by 5 bases and J by 5 bases, with 15 bases between them. CDR3 loop: CASSPRGGRETQYF. The CDR3 DNA reads as TGTGCCAGCAGTCCCCGGGGCGGGCGGGAGACCCAGTACTTC.

This chain connects TRBV2 to TRBJ1-1, with 7 bases fitting TRBD1. V shed 8 bases, J shed 1 base, and the junction held 4 bases outside the gene matches. Per the germline V gene, CDR1 is SNHLY and CDR2 is FYNNEI. This CDR3 has 13 amino acids. The CDR3 loop reads CASEGQANTEAFF. The DNA for the CDR3 is TGTGCCAGCGAAGGACAGGCGAACACTGAAGCTTTCTTT.

The chain employs TRBV6-5 and TRBJ2-5; D possibly corresponds to TRBD2 (5 bases). The CDR3 is 14 amino acids. Trimming took off 5 bases at V and 4 bases at J, with 14 bases between the two ends. Per the germline V gene, CDR1 is MNHEY and CDR2 is SVGAGI. CDR3 in DNA: TGTGCCAGCAGTCAAGGACTTGGGGTAGAGACCCAGTACTTC. Its protein is CASSQGLGVETQYF.

The rearrangement joins TRBV7-3 to TRBJ2-1; 9 bases are shared with TRBD2. CDR3 length: 15 residues. The trim removed 3 bases at V and 2 bases at J, leaving 2 bases unmatched. Germline-derived CDR1 and CDR2 are SGHTA and FQGTGA. The CDR3 coding sequence is TGTGCCAGCAGCTTGGGGACTAGCACCTACAATGAGCAGTTCTTC. Encoded protein: CASSLGTSTYNEQFF.